A single T cell receptor beta chain is shown here with its context. V lost 3 bases to trimming and J lost 2 bases, with 8 bases between them. Per germline, CDR1 MNHEY and CDR2 SMNVEV (reference sequence). The CDR3 is 13 amino acids. This record belongs to a study of control samples from healthy donors and cancer patients. The protocol was immunoSEQ multiplex PCR, while the TCRdb copy is restricted to in-frame clones and leaves out a portion. The sample holds around 13,000 clones; 90% to 95% are singletons and the top ten take around 15%. This TCR was recovered from a man of 80 years or more with lung cancer. This chain links TRBV27 with TRBJ2-7; the D gene is possibly TRBD1 (6 bases). The source material was PBMCs. The CDR3 here is CASSLTGAYEQYF. The CDR3 bases are TGTGCCAGCAGTTTGACAGGTGCCTACGAGCAGTACTTC.